The source of this TCR beta chain is a study of cytomegalovirus exposure and HLA in healthy donors. Regarding donors, all were healthy bone marrow donors. The CDR3 spans 14 residues. In germline, CDR1 is SGHTA, CDR2 FQGNSA. V shed 0 bases and J shed 4 bases, with 7 bases lying between them. In this sample, this clone turned up once. Its antigen remains unknown. Study-level points and caveats: Presence/absence analysis assumed near-uniform sequencing depth across donors. Within the data, a cluster of highly shared sequence variants was likely a sequencing artifact.

With 60 Vbeta and 13 Jbeta primers, the PCR was carried out. Generated by immunoSEQ multiplex PCR, the TCRdb table keeps only in-frame clones and is missing some. The table shows about 78,000 clones, with about three quarters occurring only once. The rearrangement links TRBV7-2 to TRBJ2-1; D gene ambiguous. The source of this sequence is a woman in her thirties or forties in good health and CMV-seropositive. The sequenced material came from PBMCs. DNA of the CDR3: TGTGCCAGCAGCTTAGCTGCAGGATACAATGAGCAGTTCTTC. It is translated as CASSLAAGYNEQFF. Supplemented by reference TRBV7-2 and TRBJ2-1, the full variable domain reads GAGVSQSPSNKVTEKGKDVELRCDPISGHTALYWYRQSLGQGLEFLIYFQGNSAPDKSGLPSDRFSAERTGGSVSTLTIQRTQQEDSAVYLCASSLAAGYNEQFFGPGTRLTVL.